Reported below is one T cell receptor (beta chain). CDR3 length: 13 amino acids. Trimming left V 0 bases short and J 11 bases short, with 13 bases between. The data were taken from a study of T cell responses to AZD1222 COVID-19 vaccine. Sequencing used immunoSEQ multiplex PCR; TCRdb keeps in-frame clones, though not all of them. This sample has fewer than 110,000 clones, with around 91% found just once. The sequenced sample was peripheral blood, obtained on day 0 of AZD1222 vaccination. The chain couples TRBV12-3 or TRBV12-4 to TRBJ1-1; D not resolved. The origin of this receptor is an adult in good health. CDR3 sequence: CASSLAGRGWAFF. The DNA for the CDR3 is TGTGCCAGCAGTTTAGCCGGTCGCGGGTGGGCTTTCTTT.